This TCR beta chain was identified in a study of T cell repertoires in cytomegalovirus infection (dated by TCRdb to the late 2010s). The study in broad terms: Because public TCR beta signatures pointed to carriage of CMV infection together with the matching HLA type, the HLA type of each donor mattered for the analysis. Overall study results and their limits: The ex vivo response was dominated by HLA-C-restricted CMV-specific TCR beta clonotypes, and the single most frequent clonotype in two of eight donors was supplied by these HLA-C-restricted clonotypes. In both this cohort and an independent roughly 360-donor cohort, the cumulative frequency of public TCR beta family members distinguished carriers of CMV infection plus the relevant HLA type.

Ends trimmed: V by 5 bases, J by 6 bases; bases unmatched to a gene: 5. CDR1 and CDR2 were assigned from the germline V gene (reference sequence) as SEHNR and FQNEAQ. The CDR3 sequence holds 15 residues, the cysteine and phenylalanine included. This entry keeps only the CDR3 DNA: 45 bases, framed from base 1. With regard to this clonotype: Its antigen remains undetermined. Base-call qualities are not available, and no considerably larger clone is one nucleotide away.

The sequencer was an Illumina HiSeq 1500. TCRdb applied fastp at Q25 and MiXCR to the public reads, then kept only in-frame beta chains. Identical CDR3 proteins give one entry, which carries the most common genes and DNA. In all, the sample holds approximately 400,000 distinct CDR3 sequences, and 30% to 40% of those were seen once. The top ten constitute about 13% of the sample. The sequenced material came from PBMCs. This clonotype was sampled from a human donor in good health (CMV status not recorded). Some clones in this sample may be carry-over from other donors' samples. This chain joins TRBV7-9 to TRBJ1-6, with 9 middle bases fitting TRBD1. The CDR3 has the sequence CASSHGQGFNSPLHF. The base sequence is TGTGCCAGCAGCCACGGACAGGGGTTTAATTCACCCCTCCACTTT.